This entry describes one T cell receptor beta chain. The record originates from a study of blood T cell repertoires in COVID-19. Whole-study context: The samples span acute and convalescent COVID-19 from the United States, Italy and Spain. Sample material is recorded as cDNA or gDNA derived from T cells, B-cell-depleted T cells, or PBMCs.

Authors' data handling: Reference gene primer amplification gave nucleated cell count estimates. Libraries were prepared by immunoSEQ multiplex PCR; TCRdb keeps only in-frame clonotypes and omits some of them. V and J calls and clone size are given by that table; D and trimming were obtained from the DNA. The table has some 240,000 clones, roughly 80% seen once. Trimming removed 5 bases from V and 4 bases from J; junction bases left unmatched: 8. The V gene's germline CDR1 is MGHRA and CDR2 YSYEKL. The CDR3 consists of 16 residues. This chain uses TRBV4-1 with TRBJ2-2; 9 nucleotides match TRBD2. This TCR was recovered from an elderly woman with acute or convalescent COVID-19. Material for sequencing was peripheral blood. As DNA, the CDR3 is TGCGCCAGCAGCAAACCGGGACTAGCTGGCACCGGGGAGCTGTTTTTT. Translation gives CASSKPGLAGTGELFF.